The clone carrying this T cell receptor beta chain was picked up many times. Its antigen remains unidentified. Regarding time point: pre-sensitization, week 0. Treatment specified: therapeutic diphenylcyclopropenone sensitization with weekly scalp DPC. The study used a library that attached unique molecular identifiers to individual cDNA molecules. TCRdb processed the RACE reads anew with MiXCR; each CDR3 protein has one entry. The sample yields approximately 57,000 distinct CDR3 sequences, around 10% seen once. These data are taken from a study of human T cells and chemical hapten exposure. At the level of the study: Subjects had 2% DPC placed on approximately 2 cm by approximately 2 cm of upper inner arm skin for sensitization. The study traced per-sample TCR yield variation mainly to small differences in pooled library volumes. General observations from the study: Following DPC sensitization, TCRs present above 1 in 1000 frequency showed no change.

Trimming pared 4 bases from V and 9 bases from J, leaving 8 bases between. CDR1 SGHRS and CDR2 YFSETQ come from the germline V gene. The CDR3 is made up of 11 amino acids. The chain uses TRBV5-1 and TRBJ2-1; D remains ambiguous. This TCR came from a middle-aged man with alopecia areata. Some clones in this sample may be carry-over from other donors' samples. Here the sequenced sample was whole blood, taken in connection with sensitization to the hapten diphenylcyclopropenone (DPC). CDR3 sequence: CASSLRPEQFF. The CDR3 nucleotides are TGCGCCAGCAGCCTTCGTCCTGAGCAGTTCTTC.